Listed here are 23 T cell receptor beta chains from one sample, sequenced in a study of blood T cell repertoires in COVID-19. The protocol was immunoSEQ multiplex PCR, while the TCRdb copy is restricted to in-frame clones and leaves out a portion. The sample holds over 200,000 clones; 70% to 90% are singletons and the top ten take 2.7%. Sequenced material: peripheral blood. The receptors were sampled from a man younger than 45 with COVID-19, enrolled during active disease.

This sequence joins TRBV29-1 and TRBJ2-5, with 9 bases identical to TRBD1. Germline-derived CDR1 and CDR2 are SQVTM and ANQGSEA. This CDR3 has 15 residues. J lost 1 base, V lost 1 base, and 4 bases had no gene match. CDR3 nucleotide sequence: TGCAGCGTTGAAGGGGGGACAGGGCCCCAAGAGACCCAGTACTTC. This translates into CSVEGGTGPQETQYF. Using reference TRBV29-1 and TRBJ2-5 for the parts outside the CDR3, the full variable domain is SAVISQKPSRDICQRGTSLTIQCQVDSQVTMMFWYRQQPGQSLTLIATANQGSEATYESGFVIDKFPISRPNLTFSTLTVSNMSPEDSSIYLCSVEGGTGPQETQYFGPGTRLLVL.

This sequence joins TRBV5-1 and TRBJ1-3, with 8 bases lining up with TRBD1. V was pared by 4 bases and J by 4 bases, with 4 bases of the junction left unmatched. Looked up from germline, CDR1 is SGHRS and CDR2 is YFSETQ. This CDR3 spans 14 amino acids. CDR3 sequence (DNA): TGCGCCAGCAGCCAGGACAGGGTCGGAAACACCATATATTTT. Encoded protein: CASSQDRVGNTIYF.

This chain's CDR3 is CASSQSGGSYEQYF. The CDR3 region has the DNA TGTGCCAGCAGCCAAAGCGGGGGGTCCTACGAGCAGTACTTC. This chain connects TRBV4-2 to TRBJ2-7, with 9 bases fitting TRBD2. CDR3 length: 14 amino acids. The germline gives CDR1 LGHNA, CDR2 YNFKEQ. V gave up 2 bases and J gave up 1 base; unmatched junction bases: 0.

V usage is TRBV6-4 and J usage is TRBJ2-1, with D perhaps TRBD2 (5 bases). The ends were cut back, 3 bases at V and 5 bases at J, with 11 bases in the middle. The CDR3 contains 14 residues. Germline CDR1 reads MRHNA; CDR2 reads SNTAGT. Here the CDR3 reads CASSERGPHNEQFF. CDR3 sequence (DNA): TGTGCCAGCAGTGAAAGAGGGCCGCACAATGAGCAGTTCTTC.

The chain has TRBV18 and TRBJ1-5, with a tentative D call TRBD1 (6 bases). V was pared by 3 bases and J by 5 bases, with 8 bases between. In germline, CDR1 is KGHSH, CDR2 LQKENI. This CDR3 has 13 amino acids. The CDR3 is CASSPWTDQPQHF. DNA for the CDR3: TGTGCCAGCTCACCCTGGACAGATCAGCCCCAGCATTTT.

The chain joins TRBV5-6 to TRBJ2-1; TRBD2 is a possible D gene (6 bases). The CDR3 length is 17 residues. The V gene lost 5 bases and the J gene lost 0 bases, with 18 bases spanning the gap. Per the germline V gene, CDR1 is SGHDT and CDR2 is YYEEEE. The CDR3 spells CASSPYGSGNSYNEQFF. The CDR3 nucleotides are TGTGCCAGCAGTCCTTACGGTAGCGGTAACTCCTACAATGAGCAGTTCTTC.

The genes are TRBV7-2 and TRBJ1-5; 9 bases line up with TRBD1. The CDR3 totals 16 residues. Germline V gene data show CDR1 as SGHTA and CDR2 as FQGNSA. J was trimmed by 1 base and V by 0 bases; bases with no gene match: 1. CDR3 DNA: TGTGCCAGCAGCTTAGCGGACAGGGGAAGCAATCAGCCCCAGCATTTT. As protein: CASSLADRGSNQPQHF.

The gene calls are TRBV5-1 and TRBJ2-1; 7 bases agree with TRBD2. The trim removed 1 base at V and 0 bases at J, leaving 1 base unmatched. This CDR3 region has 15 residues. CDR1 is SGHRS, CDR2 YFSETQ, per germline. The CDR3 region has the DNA TGCGCCAGCAGCTTGAAGCGGGGCTCCTACAATGAGCAGTTCTTC. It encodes CASSLKRGSYNEQFF. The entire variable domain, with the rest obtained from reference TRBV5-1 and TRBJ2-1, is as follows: KAGVTQTPRYLIKTRGQQVTLSCSPISGHRSVSWYQQTPGQGLQFLFEYFSETQRNKGNFPGRFSGRQFSNSRSEMNVSTLELGDSALYLCASSLKRGSYNEQFFGPGTRLTVL.

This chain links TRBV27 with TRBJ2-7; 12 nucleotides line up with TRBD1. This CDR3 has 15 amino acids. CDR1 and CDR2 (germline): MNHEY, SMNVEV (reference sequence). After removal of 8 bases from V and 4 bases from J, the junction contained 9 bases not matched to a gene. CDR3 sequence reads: CASRQRGQGAYEQYF. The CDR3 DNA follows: TGTGCCAGCCGTCAGAGGGGACAGGGGGCGTACGAGCAGTACTTC.

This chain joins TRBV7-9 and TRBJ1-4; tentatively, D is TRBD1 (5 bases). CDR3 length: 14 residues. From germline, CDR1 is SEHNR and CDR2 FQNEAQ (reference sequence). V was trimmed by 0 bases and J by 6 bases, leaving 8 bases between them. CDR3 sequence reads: CASSLAGLYEKLFF. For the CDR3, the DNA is TGTGCCAGCAGCTTAGCGGGACTATATGAAAAACTGTTTTTT.

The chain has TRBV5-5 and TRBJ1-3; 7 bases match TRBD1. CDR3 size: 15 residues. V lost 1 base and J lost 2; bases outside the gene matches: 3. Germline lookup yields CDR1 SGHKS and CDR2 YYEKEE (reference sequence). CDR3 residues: CASSLNRGPGNTIYF. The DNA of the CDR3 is TGTGCCAGCAGCTTGAACAGGGGCCCTGGAAACACCATATATTTT. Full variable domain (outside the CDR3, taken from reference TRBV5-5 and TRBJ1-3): DAGVTQSPTHLIKTRGQQVTLRCSPISGHKSVSWYQQVLGQGPQFIFQYYEKEERGRGNFPDRFSARQFPNYSSELNVNALLLGDSALYLCASSLNRGPGNTIYFGEGSWLTVV.

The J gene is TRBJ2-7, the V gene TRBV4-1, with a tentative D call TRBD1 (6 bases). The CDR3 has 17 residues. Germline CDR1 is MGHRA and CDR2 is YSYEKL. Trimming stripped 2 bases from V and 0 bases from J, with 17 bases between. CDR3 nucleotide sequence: TGCGCCAGCAGCCAATACCCCCAGGGGTTGAGCTCCTACGAGCAGTACTTC. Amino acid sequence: CASSQYPQGLSSYEQYF.

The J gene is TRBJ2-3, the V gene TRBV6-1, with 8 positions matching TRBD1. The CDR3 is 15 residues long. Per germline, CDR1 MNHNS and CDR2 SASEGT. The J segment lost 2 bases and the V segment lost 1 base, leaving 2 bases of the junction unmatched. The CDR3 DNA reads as TGTGCCAGCAGTGAAGGGACAGGGCACACAGATACGCAGTATTTT. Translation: CASSEGTGHTDTQYF.

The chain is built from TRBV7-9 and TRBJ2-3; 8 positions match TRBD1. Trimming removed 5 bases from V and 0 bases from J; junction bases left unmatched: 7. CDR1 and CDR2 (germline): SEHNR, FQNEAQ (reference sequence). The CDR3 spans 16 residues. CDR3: CASSPWTGQSTDTQYF. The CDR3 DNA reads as TGTGCCAGCAGCCCGTGGACAGGGCAGAGCACAGATACGCAGTATTTT.

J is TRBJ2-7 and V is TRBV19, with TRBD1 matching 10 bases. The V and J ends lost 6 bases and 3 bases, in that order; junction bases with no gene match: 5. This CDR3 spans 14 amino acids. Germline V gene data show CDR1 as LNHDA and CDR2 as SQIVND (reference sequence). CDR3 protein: CASRGTGEGYEQYF. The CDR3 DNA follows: TGTGCCAGTAGGGGGACAGGGGAAGGCTACGAGCAGTACTTC.

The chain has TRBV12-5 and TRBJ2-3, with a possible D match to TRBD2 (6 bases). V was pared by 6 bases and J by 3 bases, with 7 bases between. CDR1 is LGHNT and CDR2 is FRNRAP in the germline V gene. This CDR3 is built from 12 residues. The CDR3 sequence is CASGGGTDTQYF. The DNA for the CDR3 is TGTGCTAGTGGGGGAGGAACAGATACGCAGTATTTT.

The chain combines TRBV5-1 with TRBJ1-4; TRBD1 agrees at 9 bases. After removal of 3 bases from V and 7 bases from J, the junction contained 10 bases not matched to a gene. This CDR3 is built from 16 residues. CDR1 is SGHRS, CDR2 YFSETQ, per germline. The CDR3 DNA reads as TGCGCCAGCAGCTCCGGGACAGGGACGATTTTTGAAAAACTGTTTTTT. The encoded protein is CASSSGTGTIFEKLFF.

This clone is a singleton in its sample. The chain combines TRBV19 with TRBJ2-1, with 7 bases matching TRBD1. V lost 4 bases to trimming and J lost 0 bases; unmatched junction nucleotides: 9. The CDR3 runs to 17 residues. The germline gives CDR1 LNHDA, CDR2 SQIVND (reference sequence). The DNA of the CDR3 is TGTGCCAGTAGTAAACAACAGGGGACAAGCTCCTACAATGAGCAGTTCTTC. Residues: CASSKQQGTSSYNEQFF.

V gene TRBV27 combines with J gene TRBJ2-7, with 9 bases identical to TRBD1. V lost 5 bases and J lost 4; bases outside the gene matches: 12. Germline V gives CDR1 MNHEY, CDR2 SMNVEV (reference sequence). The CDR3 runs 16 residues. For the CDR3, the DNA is TGTGCCAGCAGTCCCAACCGGGACAGGGTTTCTTACGAGCAGTACTTC. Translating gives CASSPNRDRVSYEQYF.

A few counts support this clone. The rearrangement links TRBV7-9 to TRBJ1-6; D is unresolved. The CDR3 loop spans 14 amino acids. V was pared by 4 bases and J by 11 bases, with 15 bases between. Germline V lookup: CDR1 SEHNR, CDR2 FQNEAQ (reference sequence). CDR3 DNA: TGTGCCAGCAGCTCCCTAGGTTTAACACCACCCCTCCACTTT. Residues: CASSSLGLTPPLHF.

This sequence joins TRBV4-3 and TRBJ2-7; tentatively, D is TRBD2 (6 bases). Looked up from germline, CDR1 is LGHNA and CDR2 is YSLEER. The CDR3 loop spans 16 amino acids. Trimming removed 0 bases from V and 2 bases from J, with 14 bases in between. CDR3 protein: CASSQDLGGIAYEQYF. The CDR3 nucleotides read TGCGCCAGCAGCCAAGACCTGGGGGGAATAGCCTACGAGCAGTACTTC.

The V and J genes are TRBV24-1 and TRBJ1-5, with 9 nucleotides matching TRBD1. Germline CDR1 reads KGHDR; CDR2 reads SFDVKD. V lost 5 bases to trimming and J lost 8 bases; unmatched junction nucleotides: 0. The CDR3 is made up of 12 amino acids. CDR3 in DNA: TGTGCCACCAGTGGGACAGGGGAGCCCCAGCATTTT. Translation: CATSGTGEPQHF.

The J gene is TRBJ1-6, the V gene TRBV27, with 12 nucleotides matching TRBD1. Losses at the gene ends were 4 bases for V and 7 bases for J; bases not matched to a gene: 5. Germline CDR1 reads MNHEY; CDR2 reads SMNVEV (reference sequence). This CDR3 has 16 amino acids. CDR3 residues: CASSSFGTGGNSPLHF. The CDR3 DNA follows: TGTGCCAGCAGTTCTTTCGGGACAGGGGGCAATTCACCCCTCCACTTT.